Detailed here is one T cell receptor (beta chain). Its antigen is not known. The data were taken from a study of shared clonotypes between healthy human individuals. The V gene lost 4 bases and the J gene lost 3 bases, with 19 bases spanning the gap. This CDR3 has 17 residues. The germline CDR1 and CDR2 sequences are SNHLY and FYNNEI. Study-level results: In a handful of donors, about 5% of naive CD4 clonotypes appeared in common.

Naive CD8 populations comprised CD45RO-negative cells positively selected for CCR7, excluding terminally differentiated effector memory CD45RA+ cells. Donors had no recently reported acute infections or vaccinations and were HIV-negative. Method: immunoSEQ multiplex PCR; TCRdb's copy keeps in-frame clones and lacks some. Of about 1,900,000 clones listed, roughly 95% are singletons. The clonotype originates from a man in his late teens or twenties in good health. Sequencing used naive CD8+ T cells sorted from blood. V is TRBV2 and J is TRBJ1-5; weak D call: TRBD1 (6 bases). CDR3 residues: CASSGDIEGDPNQPQHF. The CDR3, as DNA: TGTGCCAGCAGTGGGGATATAGAGGGGGACCCCAATCAGCCCCAGCATTTT.